This TCR beta chain appears in the sequencing data of a study of T cells in tuberculosis. Study background: A South African cohort included IGRA-negative adolescents, latently infected IGRA-positive adolescents and adults with active tuberculosis. PBMC were archived before or within 7 days of starting treatment.

This table comes from immunoSEQ multiplex PCR, and its TCRdb copy is limited to in-frame clones, with some not included. The sample lists 20,000 to 25,000 clones, around 85% occurring once. Noted time point: new active TB diagnosis, blood taken before or within 7 days of starting treatment. The CDR3 covers 14 residues. V lost 2 bases, J lost 3 bases, and 10 bases lay in between. Looked up from germline, CDR1 is SNHLY and CDR2 is FYNNEI. In its sample, this clone was seen once. This chain joins TRBV2 and TRBJ2-5; the D gene is possibly TRBD1 (5 bases). This TCR was sampled from an adult with tuberculosis. The material was PBMCs, obtained at tuberculosis diagnosis. For the CDR3, the DNA is TGTGCCAGCAGTGAACGCGCAGGGAAAGAGACCCAGTACTTC. This translates into CASSERAGKETQYF.